One and the same sample provided the 3 T cell receptor beta chains below, sequenced in a study of blood T cells in healthy people across ages. Using a J-beta primer mix together with a sample-barcoded 5' primer, a second PCR was run for roughly 7 to 11 cycles. MiXCR, run by TCRdb on the 5' RACE reads, gives a single entry per CDR3 protein. This table holds fewer than 750,000 distinct CDR3 sequences, 52% found once. The sample taken for sequencing was blood. These receptors all come from a woman of 80 years or more in good health.

The J gene is TRBJ2-4, the V gene TRBV20-1; D is undetermined. Near its end, the DNA agrees better with TRBJ2-7, so the J call may be wrong. The CDR3 covers 15 residues. CDR1 is DFQATT, CDR2 SNEGSKA, per germline (reference sequence). This CDR3 reads CSARTGWAITYEQYF. For the CDR3, the DNA is TGCAGTGCTAGAACCGGGTGGGCCATTACCTACGAGCAGTACTTC.

This clonotype was seen repeatedly, ten times or more. The J gene is TRBJ2-1, the V gene TRBV5-6; possibly TRBD2 for D (5 bases). Per the germline V gene, CDR1 is SGHDT and CDR2 is YYEEEE. V lost 4 bases and J lost 6, with 11 bases in between. The CDR3 is made up of 13 amino acids. The CDR3 region has the DNA TGTGCCAGCAGCCCAGTAGGAGGCAATGAGCAGTTCTTC. This translates into CASSPVGGNEQFF.

This clonotype was recorded many times. This chain uses TRBV20-1 with TRBJ2-3; 13 positions match TRBD2. Germline V gene data show CDR1 as DFQATT and CDR2 as SNEGSKA (reference sequence). The CDR3 is made up of 17 amino acids. With V trimmed by 6 bases and J by 1 base, 10 bases remained unmatched. CDR3: CSAMTSGGTSGTDTQYF. Here the CDR3 DNA reads TGCAGTGCCATGACTAGCGGGGGGACCTCTGGCACAGATACGCAGTATTTT.